These T cell receptor beta chains were read from a single sample in a study of beta chain features in type 1 diabetes. The data were produced by immunoSEQ multiplex PCR, yet TCRdb's version contains in-frame clones alone and is incomplete. The sample lists some 270,000 clones, 8% seen once, with approximately 0.93% in the top ten. The material sequenced was central memory CD4+ T cells from blood. These receptors were collected from a young woman in good health. The CDR3 runs from the conserved cysteine through the conserved F or W. D genes are given only for firm matches. Clone sizes are given selectively: once, few, many, or a class where the clone is expanded.

>TRBJ2-1|TRBD2|many|TRBV14
TGTGCCAGCAGGACCGGGACTAGCGGGAGTCATGAGCAGTTCTTC
CASRTGTSGSHEQFF
>TRBJ2-7|NA|few|TRBV7-9
TGTGCCAGCAGCTTATTCAGCTACGAGCAGTACTTC
CASSLFSYEQYF
>TRBJ1-4|TRBD1|NA|TRBV7-6
TGTGCCAGCAGCGCCCAACAGGGGGAAAAACTGTTTTTT
CASSAQQGEKLFF
>TRBJ2-3|NA|NA|TRBV19
TGTGCCAGTAGTCTCGACAGGAGAAGCACAGATACGCAGTATTTT
CASSLDRRSTDTQYF
>TRBJ2-2|NA|few|TRBV9
TGTGCCAGCAGCGCAGGACTGGCCGGGGACTCCGGGGAGCTGTTTTTT
CASSAGLAGDSGELFF
>TRBJ2-7|TRBD1|few|TRBV15
TGTGCCACCAGCAGCGGACAGGGTTTTGACTACGAGCAGTACTTC
CATSSGQGFDYEQYF
>TRBJ2-5|TRBD2|NA|TRBV27
TGTGCCAGCAGTACGTTAGCGGGGGGCATGCAGACCCAGTACTTC
CASSTLAGGMQTQYF
>TRBJ2-6|NA|few|TRBV7-2
TGTGCCAGCAGTTGGGGACGGAGCTCTGGGGCCAACGTCCTGACTTTC
CASSWGRSSGANVLTF
>TRBJ1-5|TRBD1|few|TRBV28
TGTGCCAGCAGTTTATGGGACAGGGCCAATCAGCCCCAGCATTTT
CASSLWDRANQPQHF
>TRBJ1-2|NA|few|TRBV19
TGTGCCAGTAGTATAATGACAGCGAACTATGGCTACACCTTC
CASSIMTANYGYTF
>TRBJ1-5|NA|many|TRBV5-6
TGTGCCAGCAGCTTTGGACACGGCTTCAATCAGCCCCAGCATTTT
CASSFGHGFNQPQHF
>TRBJ1-1|TRBD1|few|TRBV12-5
TGTGCTAGTGGTTTGGGCCTCGGGACAGGGGGAGGCGAAGCTTTCTTT
CASGLGLGTGGGEAFF
>TRBJ2-1|TRBD2|few|TRBV7-3
TGTGCCAGCAGCCTCCGCCCGACTAGCGGGTACAATGAGCAGTTCTTC
CASSLRPTSGYNEQFF
>TRBJ2-2|NA|few|TRBV6-5
TGTGCCAGTCCACCCCCTCTCGCCGGGGAGCTGTTTTTT
CASPPPLAGELFF
>TRBJ1-5|TRBD1|NA|TRBV7-2
TGTGCCAGCAGCCGGGACAGGGAAGGGCCCCAGCATTTT
CASSRDREGPQHF
>TRBJ2-6|NA|NA|TRBV9
TGTGCCAGCAGCGCCCTTAGAGGTGGGGCCAACGTCCTGACTTTC
CASSALRGGANVLTF
>TRBJ2-5|NA|many|TRBV5-6
TGTGCCAGCAGCTTGTCAGGGGCCGAGACCCAGTACTTC
CASSLSGAETQYF
>TRBJ1-5|TRBD1|NA|TRBV28
TGTGCCAGCAGTTTCGTCAGGGGGCTCTCCCATAGCAATCAGCCCCAGCATTTT
CASSFVRGLSHSNQPQHF
>TRBJ2-3|TRBD2|NA|TRBV9
TGTGCCAGCGAGAGCGGGAGAGGGTCGGATACGCAGTATTTT
CASESGRGSDTQYF
>TRBJ2-5|NA|few|TRBV11-2
TGTGCCAGCAGCTTAGGGGGGCTAGGTGGCCAAGAGACCCAGTACTTC
CASSLGGLGGQETQYF